In its sample, the clone carrying this T cell receptor (beta chain) was seen a few times. It was genomic DNA that served as the template for profiling TCR beta VDJ and CDR3. TCRdb fed the reads into MiXCR, producing one record per CDR3 protein. The sample contains 30,000 to 40,000 distinct CDR3 sequences, 65% to 80% of which appear only once. V lost 3 bases, J lost 3 bases, and 15 bases lay in between. CDR1 is SNHLY and CDR2 is FYNNEI in the germline V gene. There are 16 residues in the CDR3. These data belong to a study of CD8+CD57+ T cells in acquired aplastic anemia. The sequence was obtained from a human donor in good health, serving as a control. Sequencing used sorted CD4+, CD8+, or CD8+CD57+ T cells (not recorded which) from PBMCs. The chain combines TRBV2 with TRBJ2-1, with D perhaps TRBD2 (7 bases). The CDR3 DNA sequence: TGTGCCAGCAGTGATACGCGGGGGCCCCACTACAATGAGCAGTTCTTC. Its translation is CASSDTRGPHYNEQFF.